This T cell receptor (beta chain) was identified in a study of breast tumors, draining lymph nodes, adjacent tissues (dated by TCRdb to 2016 to 2018). For the study in its entirety: TCR beta repertoires were compared across tumor, adjacent nontumor tissue and axillary lymph nodes obtained from breast cancer patients. The study was designed to assess the relationships and possible T-cell exchange between tumor, surrounding tissue and draining lymph node repertoires in human breast cancer. What the research found in general, with its limitations: Tumors showed preferential V and J gene usage, and their T-cell repertoire diversity fell below that of lymph nodes yet above that of nontumor tissue. The data were judged consistent with most tumor T cells deriving from the lymph node and then expanding within tumor tissue. In luminal-like breast cancer, tumor and nontumor tissue repertoires resembled each other significantly more than in basal-like breast cancer. The conclusion that tumor T cells originate in lymph nodes was framed as consistent with a hypothesis rather than directly demonstrated.

The lymph node samples were taken from the axillary draining lymph nodes of breast cancer patients. The instrument was an Illumina HiSeq 2000. TCR beta chain libraries were generated by multiplex PCR amplification. High-throughput sequencing was used to analyze the amplified TCR beta chain products. TCRdb reran the public reads through fastp at Q25 and MiXCR, keeping productive beta chains. Rows are combined by CDR3 protein, so each entry shows the most common genes and DNA. The sample records some 140,000 distinct CDR3 sequences, under 25% of which are singletons. The ten largest clones represent under 3% of the sample. This clonotype was seen ten or more times. Its antigen is still unknown. No clone much larger than this one lies a single base away; base qualities are absent. The clonotype originates from a female donor with breast cancer. Some clones in this sample may be carry-over from other donors' samples. The sequencing sample was made of axillary lymph node tissue.

The CDR3 has the sequence CASTRGRVDNEQFF. The sequenced DNA is TGTGCCAGCACCAGGGGGCGGGTAGACAATGAGCAGTTCTTC. The rearrangement joined TRBV2 to TRBJ2-1; TRBD1 fits 8 bases in the junction. Trimming leaves V shorter by 7 bases and J shorter by 5 bases, with the junction holding 7 bases beyond the gene matches. CDR1 SNHLY and CDR2 FYNNEI were looked up in the germline V gene. From its cysteine to its phenylalanine, the CDR3 spans 14 amino acids. Solely the CDR3 DNA is kept, with 42 bases framed from the first base.